One and the same sample provided the 29 T cell receptor beta chains below, sequenced in a study of T cells in Graves' hyperthyroidism and ophthalmopathy. The source material, RNA transcripts, was used to amplify TCR beta CDR3 regions. With the HTBI primer set, the TCR CDR3 went through a first round of RT-PCR. In TCRdb, the multiplex PCR reads were re-called with MiXCR into one record per CDR3 protein. The table includes roughly 420,000 distinct CDR3 sequences, less than 20% detected once. Sequencing used blood. These receptors all stem from a young woman with Graves' hyperthyroidism.

In this sample, this clonotype turned up many times. The chain joins TRBV12-3 or TRBV12-4 to TRBJ1-2; D uncertain. There are 13 residues in the CDR3. V lost 1 base, J lost 8 bases, and 11 bases lay in between. The DNA for the CDR3 is TGTGCCAGCAGTTTAGATAGTATCGGAGGCTACACCTTC. This translates into CASSLDSIGGYTF.

This clonotype appeared a few times. CDR3 sequence reads: CASSITGTGPGYTF. The CDR3, as DNA: TGTGCCAGTAGTATAACCGGGACAGGGCCTGGCTACACCTTC. This sequence joins TRBV19 and TRBJ1-2; 9 bases match TRBD1. The germline CDR1 and CDR2 sequences are LNHDA and SQIVND (reference sequence). The CDR3 extends over 14 amino acids. The J segment lost 7 bases and the V segment lost 2 bases, leaving 5 bases of the junction unmatched.

The chain is built from TRBV7-9 and TRBJ1-1; no definite D call. Germline values: CDR1 SEHNR, CDR2 FQNEAQ (reference sequence). The CDR3 covers 14 residues. The germline V and J ends were trimmed by 1 base and 1 base, with 7 bases remaining between them. The CDR3 bases are TGTGCCAGCAGCTTAGTAGTCGAGAACACTGAAGCTTTCTTT. It specifies CASSLVVENTEAFF.

This chain joins TRBV6-1 and TRBJ2-3; 8 nucleotides align to TRBD2. The ends lost 8 bases at V and 4 bases at J; junction bases unmatched: 14. The germline gives CDR1 MNHNS, CDR2 SASEGT. The CDR3 runs to 16 residues. The CDR3 protein is CASPGPAGVRADTQYF. CDR3 DNA sequence: TGTGCCAGCCCGGGACCAGCGGGAGTCCGGGCAGATACGCAGTATTTT.

This clonotype has a count of ten or more. For the CDR3, the DNA is TGCAGTGCTAGTTTGGGGGCCGCCTACGAGCAGTACTTC. Translating gives CSASLGAAYEQYF. The genes are TRBV20-1 and TRBJ2-7, with D possibly matching TRBD1 (6 bases). Germline V gene lookup returns CDR1 DFQATT and CDR2 SNEGSKA (reference sequence). The CDR3 totals 13 residues. Trimming removed 3 bases from V and 2 bases from J, with 11 bases in between.

This clonotype has only a few counts. The chain carries TRBV6-1 and TRBJ1-1, with no clear D. Trimming pared 1 base from V and 9 bases from J, leaving 9 bases between. The CDR3 sequence is 12 residues long. Germline CDR1 MNHNS, CDR2 SASEGT. CDR3: CASSEGNSQAFF. CDR3 DNA sequence: TGTGCCAGCAGTGAAGGTAACTCGCAAGCTTTCTTT.

This clonotype has just a few counts. The chain is built from TRBV2 and TRBJ2-7, with D possibly being TRBD1 (5 bases). CDR3 length: 12 residues. Trimming removed 3 bases from V and 5 bases from J, with 8 bases in between. Per germline, CDR1 SNHLY and CDR2 FYNNEI. DNA of the CDR3: TGTGCCAGCAGTGAGCCCAGGGACGAGCAGTACTTC. Its translation: CASSEPRDEQYF.

The table lists this clonotype with many counts. This chain joins TRBV28 and TRBJ1-5, with TRBD1 as a possible D gene (6 bases). Per the germline V gene, CDR1 is MDHEN and CDR2 is SYDVKM. The germline V and J ends were trimmed by 1 base and 2 bases, with 15 bases remaining between them. CDR3 size: 17 residues. The CDR3 reads CASSLFGGAGGNQPQHF. In DNA, the CDR3 is TGTGCCAGCAGTTTATTCGGGGGGGCGGGCGGCAATCAGCCCCAGCATTTT. Full variable domain (remainder filled in from reference TRBV28 and TRBJ1-5): DVKVTQSSRYLVKRTGEKVFLECVQDMDHENMFWYRQDPGLGLRLIYFSYDVKMKEKGDIPEGYSVSREKKERFSLILESASTNQTSMYLCASSLFGGAGGNQPQHFGDGTRLSIL.

The sample holds many counts of this clonotype. The chain employs TRBV11-2 and TRBJ2-1; 8 nucleotides line up with TRBD1. J was trimmed by 5 bases and V by 2 bases; bases with no gene match: 5. Germline loops: CDR1 SGHAT, CDR2 FQNNGV. This CDR3 has 15 amino acids. The CDR3 coding sequence is TGTGCCAGCAGCTTATCGGGACAGGTTAACAATGAGCAGTTCTTC. Translating gives CASSLSGQVNNEQFF.

The chain is built from TRBV7-9 and TRBJ1-2, with TRBD1 matching 8 bases. The length of the CDR3 is 14 residues. Germline loops: CDR1 SEHNR, CDR2 FQNEAQ (reference sequence). Trimming cost V 4 bases and J 7 bases; bases outside gene matches: 8. This chain's CDR3 is CASSSTTGVGGYTF. CDR3 bases: TGTGCCAGCAGCTCTACGACAGGGGTCGGTGGCTACACCTTC.

This clonotype was detected many times. This rearrangement joins TRBV12-3 or TRBV12-4 to TRBJ2-7; possibly TRBD1 for D (6 bases). Trimming stripped 6 bases from V and 3 bases from J, with 18 bases between. The CDR3 has 15 amino acids. The CDR3 bases are TGTGCCAGCAGCCCCAGGGGCTTGAGATACTACGAGCAGTACTTC. Its protein is CASSPRGLRYYEQYF.

This clonotype was picked up many times. Written as DNA, the CDR3 is TGTGCCAGCAGTGTCGGAAGGGAAGACTACACCTTC. This encodes CASSVGREDYTF. This sequence joins TRBV2 and TRBJ1-2; D unresolved. The CDR3 has 12 amino acids. CDR1 is SNHLY and CDR2 is FYNNEI in the germline V gene. V lost 4 bases and J lost 10, with 13 bases in between.

This clonotype was recorded at least ten times. V usage is TRBV12-3 or TRBV12-4 and J usage is TRBJ1-4, with no clear D. The CDR3 has 13 residues. V dropped 2 bases and J dropped 8 bases, with 9 bases sitting between them. The CDR3 nucleotides are TGTGCCAGCAGTTTACTCGTGGGCGAAAAACTGTTTTTT. It translates to CASSLLVGEKLFF.

The chain joins TRBV5-1 to TRBJ2-1; D possibly corresponds to TRBD2 (7 bases). CDR1 and CDR2 from the germline V gene are SGHRS and YFSETQ. This CDR3 has 14 amino acids. The V end lost 3 bases, the J end lost 4 bases, and 11 bases lay between the germline ends. CDR3 residues: CASSSGGPYNEQFF. The CDR3 coding sequence is TGCGCCAGCAGCTCGGGGGGCCCTTACAATGAGCAGTTCTTC.

This clonotype showed up just a few times. The chain carries TRBV6-2 or TRBV6-3 and TRBJ1-5; D unclear. V gave up 6 bases and J gave up 9 bases, with 21 bases separating them. The CDR3 sequence is 15 residues long. Germline assignment: CDR1 MNHEY and CDR2 SVGEGT. CDR3 sequence reads: CASRRKDGLSGPQHF. CDR3 bases: TGTGCCAGCAGACGTAAGGACGGTCTCAGCGGGCCCCAGCATTTT.

This clonotype was counted only a few times. V is TRBV27 and J is TRBJ2-7; D perhaps matches TRBD2 (5 bases). Germline V gene lookup returns CDR1 MNHEY and CDR2 SMNVEV (reference sequence). This CDR3 is built from 14 residues. V dropped 6 bases and J dropped 2 bases, with 14 bases sitting between them. The CDR3 DNA sequence: TGTGCCAGCAGCGAAGGAGGCAAGCCCTACGAGCAGTACTTC. It is translated as CASSEGGKPYEQYF.

Ten or more counts support this clonotype. The chain combines TRBV12-3 or TRBV12-4 with TRBJ1-1, with a weak D call TRBD1 (5 bases). The CDR3 has 15 amino acids. V lost 1 base and J 8 bases, leaving 17 bases between the germline ends. CDR3 loop: CASSLDPGLLMEAFF. Written as DNA, the CDR3 is TGTGCCAGCAGTTTAGACCCAGGGCTACTTATGGAAGCTTTCTTT.

V is TRBV10-1 and J is TRBJ2-7; the D gene could be TRBD1 or TRBD2 (6 bases each). V lost 5 bases to trimming and J lost 2 bases, with 10 bases between them. The CDR3 has 13 residues. Germline loops: CDR1 WNHNN, CDR2 SYGVQD (reference sequence). The CDR3 bases are TGCGCCAGCAGTAGGGGGGTGGCCTACGAGCAGTACTTC. Translated, it gives CASSRGVAYEQYF.

This clonotype was detected many times. The chain recombines TRBV11-2 with TRBJ2-5; D perhaps matches TRBD1 (5 bases). The V end lost 1 base, the J end lost 5 bases, and 11 bases lay between the germline ends. Germline CDR1 reads SGHAT; CDR2 reads FQNNGV. The CDR3 has 14 residues. The CDR3 DNA follows: TGTGCCAGCAGCTTAGTGAAGGGGATGGAGACCCAGTACTTC. This encodes CASSLVKGMETQYF.

Concerning this clonotype itself: With a much larger clone just one base away, this may be a read error. This rearrangement joins TRBV12-3 or TRBV12-4 to TRBJ1-2; TRBD1 matches 7 bases. The CDR3 is made up of 13 amino acids. CDR3 residues: CASRSTGMYDYTF. CDR3 bases: TGTGCCAGCAGATCGACAGGGATGTATGACTACACCTTC.

This clonotype was observed a handful of times. V is TRBV10-3 and J is TRBJ1-2; D might be TRBD1 (6 bases). V shed 2 bases and J shed 4 bases, with 8 bases lying between them. Germline lookup yields CDR1 ENHRY and CDR2 SYGVKD. The CDR3 loop spans 13 amino acids. The CDR3 DNA sequence: TGTGCCATCAGTGAGGACAGGTCCTATGGCTACACCTTC. Protein sequence: CAISEDRSYGYTF.

This clonotype was observed at least ten times. This chain joins TRBV7-3 and TRBJ2-2, with D perhaps being TRBD1 or TRBD2 (6 bases each). The CDR3 contains 16 residues. Trimming left V 1 base short and J 3 bases short, with 12 bases between. The germline V gene encodes CDR1 SGHTA and CDR2 FQGTGA. The CDR3: CASSLIRGRHTGELFF. CDR3 sequence (DNA): TGTGCCAGCAGCTTAATCCGGGGGCGGCACACCGGGGAGCTGTTTTTT.

The count of this clonotype is one. A read error may be the cause here, since a much bigger clone is one base away. The chain carries TRBV11-2 and TRBJ2-4; perhaps TRBD2 as D (5 bases). This CDR3 comprises 19 residues. The V gene's germline CDR1 is SGHAT and CDR2 FQNNGV. The CDR3: CASSPTEGGRLSAKNIQNF. CDR3 DNA: TGTGCCAGCAGCCCTACCGAGGGCGGAAGACTGAGTGCCAAAAACATTCAGAACTTC.

This clonotype was recorded many times. The J gene is TRBJ1-2, the V gene TRBV20-1, with TRBD1 as a possible D gene (6 bases). Germline V gives CDR1 DFQATT, CDR2 SNEGSKA (reference sequence). The CDR3 consists of 16 residues. Trimming cost V 0 bases and J 3 bases, with 17 bases left between them. For the CDR3, the DNA is TGCAGTGCTAGAGATCCTTGGACAGCCGGGGACTATGGCTACACCTTC. Its protein product is CSARDPWTAGDYGYTF.

The chain couples TRBV5-1 to TRBJ2-7; 13 positions agree with TRBD2. The CDR3 runs 15 residues. Germline V gene data show CDR1 as SGHRS and CDR2 as YFSETQ. V lost 6 bases to trimming and J lost 0 bases; unmatched junction nucleotides: 3. CDR3 residues: CASTWTSGSSYEQYF. DNA for the CDR3: TGCGCCAGCACGTGGACTAGCGGGAGCTCCTACGAGCAGTACTTC.

The sample holds many counts of this clonotype. V is TRBV20-1 and J is TRBJ2-7; 10 bases fit TRBD1. The CDR3 spans 17 residues. The J segment lost 4 bases and the V segment lost 6 bases, leaving 18 bases of the junction unmatched. CDR1 DFQATT and CDR2 SNEGSKA come from the germline V gene (reference sequence). The CDR3 loop is CSAIGTGEGITLYEQYF. DNA for the CDR3: TGCAGTGCGATTGGGACAGGGGAGGGTATAACCCTTTACGAGCAGTACTTC.

This clonotype was counted at least ten times. This rearrangement joins TRBV2 to TRBJ2-1, with TRBD1 matching 7 bases. V was clipped by 2 bases and J by 5 bases; unmatched bases: 6. Germline CDR1 and CDR2: SNHLY and FYNNEI. This CDR3 is 15 amino acids long. CDR3 amino acids: CASSERGRNNNEQFF. The CDR3 DNA follows: TGTGCCAGCAGTGAAAGGGGGCGCAACAACAATGAGCAGTTCTTC. Looking up the rest from reference TRBV2 and TRBJ2-1 gives the full variable domain: EPEVTQTPSHQVTQMGQEVILRCVPISNHLYFYWYRQILGQKVEFLVSFYNNEISEKSEIFDDQFSVERPDGSNFTLKIRSTKLEDSAMYFCASSERGRNNNEQFFGPGTRLTVL.

In this sample, this clonotype turned up a few times. Being one base from a much bigger clone, this may be a read error. The rearrangement uses TRBV6-5 and TRBJ2-1; 7 bases are shared with TRBD2. The J segment lost 1 base and the V segment lost 4 bases, leaving 16 bases of the junction unmatched. The CDR3 extends over 19 amino acids. CDR1 and CDR2 (germline): MNHEY, SVGAGI. In DNA, the CDR3 is TGTGCCAGCAGTTGCTCGTTGCGGGGGTCCTTTTTGTCCTACAATGAGCAGTTCTTC. The encoded protein is CASSCSLRGSFLSYNEQFF.

This clonotype occurred a few times. The chain carries TRBV9 and TRBJ2-1; D may correspond to TRBD1 or TRBD2 (5 bases each). CDR3 length: 17 amino acids. Germline CDR1 SGDLS, CDR2 YYNGEE. Trimming pared 3 bases from V and 6 bases from J, leaving 22 bases between. The CDR3: CASSETLDPRGVNEQFF. The CDR3 bases are TGTGCCAGCAGCGAGACACTGGACCCACGAGGGGTCAATGAGCAGTTCTTC.